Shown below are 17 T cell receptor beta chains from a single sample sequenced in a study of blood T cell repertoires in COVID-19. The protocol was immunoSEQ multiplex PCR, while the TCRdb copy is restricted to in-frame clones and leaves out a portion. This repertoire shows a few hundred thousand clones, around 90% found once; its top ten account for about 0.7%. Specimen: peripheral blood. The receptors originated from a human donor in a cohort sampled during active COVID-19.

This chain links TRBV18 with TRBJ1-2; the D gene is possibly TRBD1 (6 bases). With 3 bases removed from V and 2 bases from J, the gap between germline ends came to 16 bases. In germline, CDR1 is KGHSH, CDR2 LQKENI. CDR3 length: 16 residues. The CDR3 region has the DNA TGTGCCAGCTCACCCACCCCACCGCAGGGGAACTATGGCTACACCTTC. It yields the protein CASSPTPPQGNYGYTF.

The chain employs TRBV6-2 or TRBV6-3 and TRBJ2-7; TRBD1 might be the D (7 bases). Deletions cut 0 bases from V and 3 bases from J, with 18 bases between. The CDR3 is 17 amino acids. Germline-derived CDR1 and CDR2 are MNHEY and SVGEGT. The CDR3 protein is CASSYSPNRGGNYEQYF. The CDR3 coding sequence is TGTGCCAGCAGTTACTCTCCTAACAGGGGAGGCAACTACGAGCAGTACTTC.

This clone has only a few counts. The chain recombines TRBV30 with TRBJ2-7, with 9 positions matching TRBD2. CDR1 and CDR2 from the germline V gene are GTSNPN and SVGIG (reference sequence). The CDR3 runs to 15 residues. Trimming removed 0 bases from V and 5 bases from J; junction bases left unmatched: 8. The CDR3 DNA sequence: TGTGCCTGGAGTGTACTCCCCGCGGGGGGGAACGAGCAGTACTTC. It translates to CAWSVLPAGGNEQYF.

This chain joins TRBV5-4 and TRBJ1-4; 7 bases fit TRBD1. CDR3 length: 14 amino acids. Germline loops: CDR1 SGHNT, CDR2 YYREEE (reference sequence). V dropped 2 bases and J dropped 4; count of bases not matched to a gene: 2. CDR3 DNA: TGTGCCAGCAGCTTCCGGGACAGTAATGAAAAACTGTTTTTT. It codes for CASSFRDSNEKLFF.

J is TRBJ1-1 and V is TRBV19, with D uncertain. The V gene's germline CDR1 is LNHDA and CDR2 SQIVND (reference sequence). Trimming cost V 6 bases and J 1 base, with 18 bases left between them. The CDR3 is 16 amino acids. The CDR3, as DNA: TGTGCCAGTAGCAAGACGTGGGCGTATCAGAACACTGAAGCTTTCTTT. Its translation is CASSKTWAYQNTEAFF.

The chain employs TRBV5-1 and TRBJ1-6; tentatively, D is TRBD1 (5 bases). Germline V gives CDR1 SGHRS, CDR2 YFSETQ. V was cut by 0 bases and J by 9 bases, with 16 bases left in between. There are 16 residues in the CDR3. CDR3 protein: CASSLVWAGIGSPLHF. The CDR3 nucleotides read TGCGCCAGCAGCTTGGTGTGGGCAGGGATCGGTTCACCCCTCCACTTT.

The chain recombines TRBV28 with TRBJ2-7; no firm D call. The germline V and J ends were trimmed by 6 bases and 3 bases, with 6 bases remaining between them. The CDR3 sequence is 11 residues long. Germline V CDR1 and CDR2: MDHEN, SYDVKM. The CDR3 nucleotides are TGTGCCAGCAGCACAGACTACGAGCAGTACTTC. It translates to CASSTDYEQYF.

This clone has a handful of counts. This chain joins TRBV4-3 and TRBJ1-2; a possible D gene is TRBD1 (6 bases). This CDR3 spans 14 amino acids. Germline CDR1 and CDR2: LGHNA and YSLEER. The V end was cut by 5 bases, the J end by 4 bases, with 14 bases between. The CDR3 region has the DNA TGCGCCAGCAGCTCCGGGACACCTATCTATGGCTACACCTTC. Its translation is CASSSGTPIYGYTF.

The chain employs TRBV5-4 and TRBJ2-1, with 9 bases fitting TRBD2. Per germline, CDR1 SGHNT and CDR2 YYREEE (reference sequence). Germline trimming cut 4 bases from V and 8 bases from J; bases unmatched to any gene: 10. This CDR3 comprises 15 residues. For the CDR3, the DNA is TGTGCCAGCAGCGTTCGGGCGGGAGGGCCCTATGAGCAGTTCTTC. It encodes CASSVRAGGPYEQFF.

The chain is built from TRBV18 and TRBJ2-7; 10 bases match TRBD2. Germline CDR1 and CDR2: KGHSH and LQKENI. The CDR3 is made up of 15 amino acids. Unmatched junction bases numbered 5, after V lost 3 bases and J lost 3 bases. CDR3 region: CASSPAGTSDYEQYF. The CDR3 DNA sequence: TGTGCCAGCTCACCGGCCGGGACTAGCGACTACGAGCAGTACTTC.

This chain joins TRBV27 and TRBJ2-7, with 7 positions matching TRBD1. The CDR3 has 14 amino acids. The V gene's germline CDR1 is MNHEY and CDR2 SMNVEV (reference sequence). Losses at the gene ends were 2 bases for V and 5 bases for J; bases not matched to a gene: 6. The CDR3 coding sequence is TGTGCCAGCAGTTTACTTCAGGGGGACAACGAGCAGTACTTC. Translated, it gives CASSLLQGDNEQYF.

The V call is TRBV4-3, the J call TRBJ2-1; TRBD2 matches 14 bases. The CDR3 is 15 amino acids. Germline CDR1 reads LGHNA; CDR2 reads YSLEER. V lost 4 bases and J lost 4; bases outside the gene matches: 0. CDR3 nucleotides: TGCGCCAGCAGCCGACTAGCGGGAGGGTACAATGAGCAGTTCTTC. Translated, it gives CASSRLAGGYNEQFF.

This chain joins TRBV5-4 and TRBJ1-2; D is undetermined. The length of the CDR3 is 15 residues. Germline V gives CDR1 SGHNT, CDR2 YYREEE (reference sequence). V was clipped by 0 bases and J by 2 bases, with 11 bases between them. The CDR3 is CASSLGSSGNYGYTF. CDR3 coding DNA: TGTGCCAGCAGCTTGGGAAGTTCGGGAAACTATGGCTACACCTTC.

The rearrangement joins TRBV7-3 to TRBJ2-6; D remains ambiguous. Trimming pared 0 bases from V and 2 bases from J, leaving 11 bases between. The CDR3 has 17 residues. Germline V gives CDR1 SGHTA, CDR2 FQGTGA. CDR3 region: CASSLTVEIAGANVLTF. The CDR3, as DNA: TGTGCCAGCAGCTTAACCGTGGAGATAGCTGGGGCCAACGTCCTGACTTTC.

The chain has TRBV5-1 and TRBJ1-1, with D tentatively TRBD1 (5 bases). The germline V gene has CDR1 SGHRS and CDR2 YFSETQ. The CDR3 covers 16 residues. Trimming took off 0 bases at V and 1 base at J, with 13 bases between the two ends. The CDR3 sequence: CASSLAFTGENTEAFF. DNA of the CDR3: TGCGCCAGCAGCTTGGCCTTTACGGGGGAGAACACTGAAGCTTTCTTT.

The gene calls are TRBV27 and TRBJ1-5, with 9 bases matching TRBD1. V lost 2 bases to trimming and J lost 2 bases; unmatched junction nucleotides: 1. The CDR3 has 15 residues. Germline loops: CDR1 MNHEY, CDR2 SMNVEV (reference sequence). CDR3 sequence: CASSLRTGGNQPQHF. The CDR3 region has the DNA TGTGCCAGCAGTTTAAGGACAGGGGGCAATCAGCCCCAGCATTTT.

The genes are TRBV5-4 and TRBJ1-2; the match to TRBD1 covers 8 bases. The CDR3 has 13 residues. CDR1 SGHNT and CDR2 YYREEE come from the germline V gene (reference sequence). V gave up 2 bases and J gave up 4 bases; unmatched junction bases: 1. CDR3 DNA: TGTGCCAGCAGCTTACAGGGGGGCTATGGCTACACCTTC. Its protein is CASSLQGGYGYTF.